What follows are 4 T cell receptor beta chains derived from one specimen sequenced in a study of blood T cell repertoires in COVID-19. Only in-frame clones appear in the TCRdb table, and some are missing; sequencing was by immunoSEQ multiplex PCR. This table has approximately 220,000 clones, approximately 87% appearing once. The material sequenced was peripheral blood. These receptors were obtained from a woman between 50 and 59 years old with acute or convalescent COVID-19.

This clone was observed a few times. The J gene is TRBJ2-7, the V gene TRBV20-1, with D perhaps TRBD1 (6 bases). CDR3 length: 13 residues. V was trimmed by 3 bases and J by 4 bases, leaving 13 bases between them. Germline V gene data show CDR1 as DFQATT and CDR2 as SNEGSKA (reference sequence). The CDR3 here is CSASRTVGYEQYF. DNA for the CDR3: TGCAGTGCTAGTCGGACAGTCGGTTACGAGCAGTACTTC.

The chain combines TRBV7-2 with TRBJ1-6; D gene unclear. Trimming took off 5 bases at V and 5 bases at J, with 19 bases between the two ends. Germline V gene data show CDR1 as SGHTA and CDR2 as FQGNSA. This CDR3 has 17 residues. CDR3 residues: CASSSRKFVGDNSPLHF. CDR3 in DNA: TGTGCCAGCAGCAGTCGGAAATTCGTAGGAGATAATTCACCCCTCCACTTT.

The chain has TRBV5-1 and TRBJ1-1; D is undetermined. V lost 0 bases and J lost 1, with 7 bases in between. The CDR3 covers 14 residues. Per germline, CDR1 SGHRS and CDR2 YFSETQ. This chain's CDR3 is CASSLVPGNTEAFF. CDR3 nucleotides: TGCGCCAGCAGCTTGGTCCCCGGGAACACTGAAGCTTTCTTT.

The rearrangement links TRBV24-1 to TRBJ1-2, with D maybe TRBD1 (6 bases). There are 14 residues in the CDR3. CDR1 and CDR2 from the germline V gene are KGHDR and SFDVKD. The germline V and J ends were trimmed by 0 bases and 8 bases, with 12 bases remaining between them. The CDR3 region is CATSDLPGGAGYTF. In DNA form, the CDR3 reads TGTGCCACCAGTGATTTGCCTGGGGGCGCAGGCTACACCTTC.